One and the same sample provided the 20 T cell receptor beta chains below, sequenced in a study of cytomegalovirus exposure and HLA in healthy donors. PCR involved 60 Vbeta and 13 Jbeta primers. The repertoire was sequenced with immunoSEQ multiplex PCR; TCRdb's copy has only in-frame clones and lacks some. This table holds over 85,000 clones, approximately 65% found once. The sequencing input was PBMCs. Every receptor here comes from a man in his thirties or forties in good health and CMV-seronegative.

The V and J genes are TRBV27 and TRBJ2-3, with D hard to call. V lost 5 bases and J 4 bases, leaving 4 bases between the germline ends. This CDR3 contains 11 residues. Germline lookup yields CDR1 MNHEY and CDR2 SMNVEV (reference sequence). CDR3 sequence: CASSRSDTQYF. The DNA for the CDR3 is TGTGCCAGCAGTCGGTCAGATACGCAGTATTTT.

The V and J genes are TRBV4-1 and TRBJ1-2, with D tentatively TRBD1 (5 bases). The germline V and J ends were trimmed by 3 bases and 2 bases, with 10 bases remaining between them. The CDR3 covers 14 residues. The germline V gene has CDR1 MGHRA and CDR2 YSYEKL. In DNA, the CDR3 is TGCGCCAGCAGCCAGACGGACACCAACTATGGCTACACCTTC. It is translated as CASSQTDTNYGYTF.

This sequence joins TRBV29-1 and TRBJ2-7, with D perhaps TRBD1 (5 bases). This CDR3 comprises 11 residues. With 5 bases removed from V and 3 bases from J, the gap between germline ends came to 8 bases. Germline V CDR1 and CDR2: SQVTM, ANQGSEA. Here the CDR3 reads CSVLRDYEQYF. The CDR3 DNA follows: TGCAGCGTTCTCAGGGACTACGAGCAGTACTTC.

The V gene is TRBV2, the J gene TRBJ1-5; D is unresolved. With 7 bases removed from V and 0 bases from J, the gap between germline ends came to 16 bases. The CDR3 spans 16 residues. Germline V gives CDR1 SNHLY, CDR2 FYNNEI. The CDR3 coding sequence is TGTGCCAGCAAGCCCCCCTTGATCGATAGCAATCAGCCCCAGCATTTT. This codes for CASKPPLIDSNQPQHF.

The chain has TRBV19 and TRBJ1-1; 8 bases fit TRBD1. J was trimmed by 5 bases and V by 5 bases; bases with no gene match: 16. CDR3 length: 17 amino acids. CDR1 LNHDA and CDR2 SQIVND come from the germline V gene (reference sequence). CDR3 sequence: CASSPHSQGGAETEAFF. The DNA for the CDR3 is TGTGCCAGTAGTCCCCACTCACAGGGGGGCGCAGAGACTGAAGCTTTCTTT. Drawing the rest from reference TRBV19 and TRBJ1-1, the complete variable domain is DGGITQSPKYLFRKEGQNVTLSCEQNLNHDAMYWYRQDPGQGLRLIYYSQIVNDFQKGDIAEGYSVSREKKESFPLTVTSAQKNPTAFYLCASSPHSQGGAETEAFFGQGTRLTVV.

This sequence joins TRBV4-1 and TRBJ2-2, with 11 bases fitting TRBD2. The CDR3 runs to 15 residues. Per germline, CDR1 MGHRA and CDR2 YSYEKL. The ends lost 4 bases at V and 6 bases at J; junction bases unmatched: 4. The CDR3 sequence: CASSLRTSGPGELFF. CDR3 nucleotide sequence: TGCGCCAGCAGCCTCCGGACTAGCGGGCCCGGGGAGCTGTTTTTT.

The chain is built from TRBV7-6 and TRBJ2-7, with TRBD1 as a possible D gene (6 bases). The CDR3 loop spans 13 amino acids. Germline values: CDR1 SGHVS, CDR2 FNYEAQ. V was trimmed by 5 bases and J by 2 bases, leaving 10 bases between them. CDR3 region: CASSRTETYEQYF. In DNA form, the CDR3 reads TGTGCCAGCAGCCGGACAGAAACCTACGAGCAGTACTTC.

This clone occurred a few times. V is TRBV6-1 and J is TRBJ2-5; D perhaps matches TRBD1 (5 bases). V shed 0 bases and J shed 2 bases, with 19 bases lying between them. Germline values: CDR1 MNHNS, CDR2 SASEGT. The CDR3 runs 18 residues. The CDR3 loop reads CASSEATYSTAPQETQYF. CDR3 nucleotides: TGTGCCAGCAGTGAAGCCACATATTCGACAGCCCCACAAGAGACCCAGTACTTC.

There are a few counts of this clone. The CDR3 DNA reads TGTGCCAGCAGTTTCTCTAACGTGGTTGAAAAACTGTTTTTT. The encoded protein is CASSFSNVVEKLFF. This chain connects TRBV5-6 to TRBJ1-4; no definite D call. The CDR3 is made up of 14 amino acids. Trimming pared 5 bases from V and 7 bases from J, leaving 15 bases between. The germline V gene has CDR1 SGHDT and CDR2 YYEEEE.

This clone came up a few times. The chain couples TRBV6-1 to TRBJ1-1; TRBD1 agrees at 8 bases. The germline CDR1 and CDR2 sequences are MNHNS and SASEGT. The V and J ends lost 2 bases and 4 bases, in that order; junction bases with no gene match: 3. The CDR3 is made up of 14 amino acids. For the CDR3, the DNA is TGTGCCAGCAGTGAATGGACAGGGACCACTGAAGCTTTCTTT. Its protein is CASSEWTGTTEAFF.

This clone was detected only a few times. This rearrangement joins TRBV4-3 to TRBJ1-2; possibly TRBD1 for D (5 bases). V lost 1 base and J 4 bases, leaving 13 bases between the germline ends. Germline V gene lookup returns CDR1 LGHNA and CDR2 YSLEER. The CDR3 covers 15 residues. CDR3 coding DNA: TGCGCCAGCAGCCAAGGACGCCAGGGCCTCTATGGCTACACCTTC. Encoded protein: CASSQGRQGLYGYTF.

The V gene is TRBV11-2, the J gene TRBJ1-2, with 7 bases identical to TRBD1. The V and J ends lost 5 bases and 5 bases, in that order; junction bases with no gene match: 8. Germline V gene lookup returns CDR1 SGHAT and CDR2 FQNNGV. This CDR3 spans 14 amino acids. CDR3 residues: CASSAPGTAYGYTF. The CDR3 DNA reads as TGTGCCAGCAGCGCTCCCGGGACAGCATATGGCTACACCTTC.

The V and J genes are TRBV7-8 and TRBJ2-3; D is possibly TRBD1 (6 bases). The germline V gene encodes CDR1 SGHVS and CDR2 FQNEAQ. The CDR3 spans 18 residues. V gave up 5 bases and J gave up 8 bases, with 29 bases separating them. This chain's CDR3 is CASSPSLTGSPFAGTQYF. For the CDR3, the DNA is TGTGCCAGCAGCCCCTCGTTGACAGGTTCCCCCTTCGCAGGTACGCAGTATTTT. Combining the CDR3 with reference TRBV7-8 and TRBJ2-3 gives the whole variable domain GAGVSQSPRYKVAKRGQDVALRCDPISGHVSLFWYQQALGQGPEFLTYFQNEAQLDKSGLPSDRFFAERPEGSVSTLKIQRTQQEDSAVYLCASSPSLTGSPFAGTQYFGPGTRLTVL.

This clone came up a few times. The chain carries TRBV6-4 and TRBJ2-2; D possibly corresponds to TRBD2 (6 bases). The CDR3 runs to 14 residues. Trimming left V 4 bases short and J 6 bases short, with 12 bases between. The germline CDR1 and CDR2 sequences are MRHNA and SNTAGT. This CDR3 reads CASSGTGDSGELFF. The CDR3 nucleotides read TGTGCCAGCAGTGGAACGGGGGATTCCGGGGAGCTGTTTTTT.

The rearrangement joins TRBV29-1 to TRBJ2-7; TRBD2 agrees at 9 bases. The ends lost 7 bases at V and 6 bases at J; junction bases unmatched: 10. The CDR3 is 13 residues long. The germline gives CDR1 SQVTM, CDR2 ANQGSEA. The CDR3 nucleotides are TGCAGCGGATTGAGTAGCGGGAGTAGCGAGCAGTACTTC. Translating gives CSGLSSGSSEQYF.

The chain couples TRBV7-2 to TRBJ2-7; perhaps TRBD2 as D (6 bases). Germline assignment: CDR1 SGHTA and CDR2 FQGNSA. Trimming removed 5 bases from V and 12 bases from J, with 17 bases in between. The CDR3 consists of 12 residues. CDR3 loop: CASSPHGLLWYF. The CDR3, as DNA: TGTGCCAGCAGCCCCCACGGACTATTGTGGTACTTC. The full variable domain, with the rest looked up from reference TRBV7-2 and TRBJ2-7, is GAGVSQSPSNKVTEKGKDVELRCDPISGHTALYWYRQSLGQGLEFLIYFQGNSAPDKSGLPSDRFSAERTGGSVSTLTIQRTQQEDSAVYLCASSPHGLLWYFGPGTRLTVT.

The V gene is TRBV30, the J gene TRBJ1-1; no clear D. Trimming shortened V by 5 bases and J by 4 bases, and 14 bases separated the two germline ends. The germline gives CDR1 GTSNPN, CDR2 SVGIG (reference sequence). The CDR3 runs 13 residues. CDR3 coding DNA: TGTGCCTGGGATGGGCGACGGGGCACTGAAGCTTTCTTT. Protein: CAWDGRRGTEAFF. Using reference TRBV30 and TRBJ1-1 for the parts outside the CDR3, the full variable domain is SQTIHQWPATLVQPVGSPLSLECTVEGTSNPNLYWYRQAAGRGLQLLFYSVGIGQISSEVPQNLSASRPQDRQFILSSKKLLLSDSGFYLCAWDGRRGTEAFFGQGTRLTVV.

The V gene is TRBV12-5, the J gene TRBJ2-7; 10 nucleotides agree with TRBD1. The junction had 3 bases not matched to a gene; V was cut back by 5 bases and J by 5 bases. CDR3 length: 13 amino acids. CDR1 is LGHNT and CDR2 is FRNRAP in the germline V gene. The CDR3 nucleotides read TGTGCTAGTGGTCTGACAGGGGGCCACGAGCAGTACTTC. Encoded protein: CASGLTGGHEQYF.

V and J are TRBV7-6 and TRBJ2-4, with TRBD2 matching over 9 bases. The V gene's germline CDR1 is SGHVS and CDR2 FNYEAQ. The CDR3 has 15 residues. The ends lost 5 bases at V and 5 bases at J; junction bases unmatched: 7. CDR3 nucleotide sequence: TGTGCCAGCAGCGACCCGGCTAGCGGGGAAAACATTCAGTACTTC. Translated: CASSDPASGENIQYF.

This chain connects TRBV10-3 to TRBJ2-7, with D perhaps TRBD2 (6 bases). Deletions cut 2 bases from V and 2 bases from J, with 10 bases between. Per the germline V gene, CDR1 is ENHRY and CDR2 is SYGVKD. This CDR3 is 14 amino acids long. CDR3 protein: CAISETSTAYEQYF. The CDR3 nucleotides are TGTGCCATCAGTGAGACTAGCACCGCCTACGAGCAGTACTTC.